Each of the 20 T cell receptor beta chains below was sequenced from the same sample in a study of immune evolution from preneoplasia to lung adenocarcinoma. Generated by immunoSEQ multiplex PCR, the TCRdb table keeps only in-frame clones and is missing some. The sample carries a few thousand clones, roughly 79% recorded once. The material sequenced was FFPE minimally invasive lung adenocarcinoma tissue. All receptors come from a person between 65 and 80 years old with lung adenocarcinoma.

V gene TRBV21-1 combines with J gene TRBJ2-1; the table gives TRBD2 as D, unverified against the DNA. TRBV21-1 has pseudogene status. This CDR3 region has 15 residues. Here the CDR3 reads CASSKGWPTGGEQFF. In DNA, the CDR3 is TGTGCCAGCAGCAAGGGGTGGCCCACCGGAGGTGAGCAGTTCTTC.

This clone was recorded a few times. CDR3 coding DNA: TGTGCCAGCTCACCCGTCCTGACAGGGCCGAACACTGAAGCTTTCTTT. This encodes CASSPVLTGPNTEAFF. This chain links TRBV18 with TRBJ1-1; 7 bases align to TRBD1. Trimming at V came to 3 bases and at J to 1 base, leaving 8 bases not matched to a gene. From germline, CDR1 is KGHSH and CDR2 LQKENI. This CDR3 spans 16 amino acids.

The chain has TRBV9 and TRBJ2-2, with 8 nucleotides matching TRBD2. Unmatched junction bases numbered 7, after V lost 3 bases and J lost 3 bases. The CDR3 extends over 16 amino acids. Germline assignment: CDR1 SGDLS and CDR2 YYNGEE. As DNA, the CDR3 is TGTGCCAGCAGCGAGAGCGGGGGCGGGGACACCGGGGAGCTGTTTTTT. Residues: CASSESGGGDTGELFF.

This clone was observed once. The chain employs TRBV2 and TRBJ1-2; D unclear. V lost 0 bases to trimming and J lost 5 bases, with 10 bases between them. This CDR3 contains 14 residues. Germline V gives CDR1 SNHLY, CDR2 FYNNEI. As DNA, the CDR3 is TGTGCCAGCAGTGAAGCGGCGGGGTCATATGGCTACACCTTC. Protein product: CASSEAAGSYGYTF.

This clone was seen just once. The gene calls are TRBV28 and TRBJ2-2, with TRBD1 matching 7 bases. CDR1 is MDHEN and CDR2 is SYDVKM in the germline V gene. V trimming: 7 bases; J trimming: 4 bases; junction bases outside the gene matches: 6. This CDR3 has 14 amino acids. The CDR3 DNA reads as TGTGCCAGCACCCTGACAGGGTCCACCGGGGAGCTGTTTTTT. Translated: CASTLTGSTGELFF.

This chain uses TRBV6-4 with TRBJ2-1; D gene uncertain. Germline V gene lookup returns CDR1 MRHNA and CDR2 SNTAGT. The V end was cut by 3 bases, the J end by 15 bases, with 18 bases between. The CDR3 totals 13 residues. The DNA of the CDR3 is TGTGCCAGCAGTGAGACGGGTCGTAGTGTTCGGTTCTTC. Translation: CASSETGRSVRFF.

The rearrangement links TRBV4-2 to TRBJ1-1; no clear D gene. This CDR3 comprises 13 residues. From germline, CDR1 is LGHNA and CDR2 YNFKEQ. V gave up 2 bases and J gave up 0 bases, with 4 bases separating them. The CDR3, as DNA: TGTGCCAGCAGCCAATACATGAACACTGAAGCTTTCTTT. Protein product: CASSQYMNTEAFF.

The V gene is TRBV28, the J gene TRBJ2-2; TRBD1 matches 8 bases. Germline loops: CDR1 MDHEN, CDR2 SYDVKM. The CDR3 spans 15 residues. The CDR3 sequence is CATKSGQGRTGELFF. DNA for the CDR3: TGTGCTACCAAGTCCGGACAGGGTCGGACCGGGGAGCTGTTTTTT.

This clone was seen a single time. The chain uses TRBV11-2 and TRBJ2-5; the match to TRBD2 covers 9 bases. Losses at the gene ends were 1 base for V and 4 bases for J; bases not matched to a gene: 7. The CDR3 covers 16 residues. In germline, CDR1 is SGHAT, CDR2 FQNNGV. CDR3 bases: TGTGCCAGCAGCTTAGCTTTTAGCGGGAGTTTAGAGACCCAGTACTTC. This encodes CASSLAFSGSLETQYF. The full variable domain, its missing parts supplied by reference TRBV11-2 and TRBJ2-5, is EAGVAQSPRYKIIEKRQSVAFWCNPISGHATLYWYQQILGQGPKLLIQFQNNGVVDDSQLPKDRFSAERLKGVDSTLKIQPAKLEDSAVYLCASSLAFSGSLETQYFGPGTRLLVL.

This clone was detected only once. The J gene is TRBJ2-3, the V gene TRBV4-1; 9 nucleotides line up with TRBD2. CDR3 length: 16 residues. Germline V gene sequence: CDR1 MGHRA, CDR2 YSYEKL. J gave up 3 bases and V 0 bases, and 4 bases lay outside the gene matches. CDR3 protein: CASSQETGLATDTQYF. The DNA of the CDR3 is TGCGCCAGCAGCCAAGAGACTGGACTAGCGACAGATACGCAGTATTTT.

This clone has only one observation. Here the CDR3 reads CATSGTSGRTDTQYF. The CDR3 DNA follows: TGTGCCACCTCCGGGACTAGCGGCCGCACAGATACGCAGTATTTT. The chain links TRBV6-5 to TRBJ2-3; TRBD2 aligns across 11 bases. The ends lost 10 bases at V and 1 base at J; junction bases unmatched: 7. Looked up from germline, CDR1 is MNHEY and CDR2 is SVGAGI. The CDR3 is made up of 15 amino acids.

This clone occurred once. The chain carries TRBV7-3 and TRBJ1-1; D is unclear. Trimming stripped 3 bases from V and 1 base from J, with 0 bases between. CDR3 length: 11 amino acids. CDR1 and CDR2 from the germline V gene are SGHTA and FQGTGA. The CDR3 coding sequence is TGTGCCAGCAGCTTGAACACTGAAGCTTTCTTT. Its translation is CASSLNTEAFF.

The rearrangement links TRBV6-5 to TRBJ1-2; no reliable D call. Trimming took off 6 bases at V and 3 bases at J, with 17 bases between the two ends. The CDR3 loop spans 15 amino acids. CDR1 is MNHEY, CDR2 SVGAGI, per germline. The CDR3 bases are TGTGCCAGCAGCCCAAACGCCGGTGTGCACTATGGCTACACCTTC. Translation: CASSPNAGVHYGYTF.

J is TRBJ1-4 and V is TRBV13; a weak D match, TRBD1 (5 bases). CDR1 PRHDT and CDR2 FYEKMQ come from the germline V gene (reference sequence). V gave up 5 bases and J gave up 4 bases, with 11 bases separating them. The CDR3 runs 14 residues. The CDR3 DNA reads as TGTGCCAGCAGCAACCGGGGCCTTAATGAAAAACTGTTTTTT. This gives the protein CASSNRGLNEKLFF.

The V gene is TRBV19, the J gene TRBJ1-5; D is perhaps TRBD1 (5 bases). Germline V lookup: CDR1 LNHDA, CDR2 SQIVND (reference sequence). The CDR3 is 15 amino acids. V was shortened by 3 bases and J by 2 bases, with 11 bases between the two germline ends. The CDR3 DNA sequence: TGTGCCAGTAGTATTGGAGGGGTTGGCAATCAGCCCCAGCATTTT. Protein: CASSIGGVGNQPQHF.

The genes are TRBV18 and TRBJ1-1; D is uncertain. Germline assignment: CDR1 KGHSH and CDR2 LQKENI. The CDR3 covers 14 residues. V lost 3 bases, J lost 1 base, and 9 bases lay in between. The CDR3 DNA is TGTGCCAGCTCACCGGCGGGGAAGAACACTGAAGCTTTCTTT. Its protein is CASSPAGKNTEAFF.

The CDR3 region has the DNA TGTGCCAGCAGTGAATACGGGACAGGGAACAATGAGCAGTTCTTC. Protein product: CASSEYGTGNNEQFF. This chain links TRBV11-2 with TRBJ2-1; 9 bases agree with TRBD1. V lost 6 bases to trimming and J lost 5 bases; unmatched junction nucleotides: 8. The CDR3 runs 15 residues. CDR1 is SGHAT and CDR2 is FQNNGV in the germline V gene.

This clone was counted a single time. This rearrangement joins TRBV30 to TRBJ2-3; D gene unclear. Germline CDR1 reads GTSNPN; CDR2 reads SVGIG (reference sequence). Trimming left V 0 bases short and J 4 bases short, with 8 bases between. The CDR3 is 13 amino acids. Here the CDR3 DNA reads TGTGCCTGGAGTGTATTAGGGCCAGATACGCAGTATTTT. Its protein product is CAWSVLGPDTQYF.

The chain recombines TRBV5-6 with TRBJ1-1, with D possibly TRBD1 on 6 matching bases. Germline V gene sequence: CDR1 SGHDT, CDR2 YYEEEE. V lost 1 base and J 3 bases, leaving 10 bases between the germline ends. The CDR3 extends over 14 amino acids. CDR3 DNA sequence: TGTGCCAGCAGCTTGACCCCAGGGGACACTGAAGCTTTCTTT. Encoded protein: CASSLTPGDTEAFF. Based on the CDR3 plus reference TRBV5-6 and TRBJ1-1, the full variable domain is DAGVTQSPTHLIKTRGQQVTLRCSPKSGHDTVSWYQQALGQGPQFIFQYYEEEERQRGNFPDRFSGHQFPNYSSELNVNALLLGDSALYLCASSLTPGDTEAFFGQGTRLTVV.

The rearrangement joins TRBV19 to TRBJ2-7, with 12 bases fitting TRBD1. Germline V gives CDR1 LNHDA, CDR2 SQIVND (reference sequence). V dropped 6 bases and J dropped 6; count of bases not matched to a gene: 12. The CDR3 is 16 amino acids. The DNA for the CDR3 is TGTGCCAGTAGCCAACCCACCGGGACAGGGGGCTTCGAGCAGTACTTC. It encodes CASSQPTGTGGFEQYF. The full variable domain, completed using reference TRBV19 and TRBJ2-7, is DGGITQSPKYLFRKEGQNVTLSCEQNLNHDAMYWYRQDPGQGLRLIYYSQIVNDFQKGDIAEGYSVSREKKESFPLTVTSAQKNPTAFYLCASSQPTGTGGFEQYFGPGTRLTVT.